This entry is about one T cell receptor beta chain. Antigen: not known. This CDR3 contains 14 residues. The germline V gene encodes CDR1 MDHEN and CDR2 SYDVKM. V dropped 7 bases and J dropped 5; count of bases not matched to a gene: 8. This sample was included in a study of cytomegalovirus exposure and HLA in healthy donors. Overall study findings and caveats: Apart from CMV serostatus, no immune exposure information was available. Overall, approximately 150 TCR beta chains were annotated as cytomegalovirus-associated.

Use of 60 Vbeta and 13 Jbeta primers characterized the PCR. The repertoire was sequenced with immunoSEQ multiplex PCR; TCRdb's copy has only in-frame clones and lacks some. The sample lists 150,000 or so clones; more than 80% were seen once. Specimen: PBMCs. The genes are TRBV28 and TRBJ1-5; 7 bases fit TRBD1. This TCR came from a woman younger than 35 in good health and CMV-seronegative. CDR3 region: CASTRQGSYQPQHF. CDR3 sequence (DNA): TGTGCCAGCACCCGACAGGGTAGTTATCAGCCCCAGCATTTT.